Below, 21 T cell receptor beta chains from the same sample are listed, as sequenced in a study of T cells in Graves' hyperthyroidism and ophthalmopathy. From RNA transcripts, TCR beta CDR3 regions were amplified. The TCR CDR3 first-round RT-PCR relied on the HTBI primer set. From the multiplex PCR reads, TCRdb called clonotypes with MiXCR, one entry per CDR3 protein. The sample includes 500,000 to 750,000 distinct CDR3 sequences, 12% to 15% seen only once; the top ten take roughly 7%. Sequenced: blood. The receptors come from a woman in her late teens or twenties with Graves' ophthalmopathy.

This clonotype has a count of ten or more. The genes are TRBV2 and TRBJ2-7, with D perhaps TRBD1 (5 bases). V lost 5 bases, J lost 3 bases, and 14 bases lay in between. The CDR3 is 14 amino acids. Germline lookup yields CDR1 SNHLY and CDR2 FYNNEI. The CDR3 bases are TGTGCCAGCAGTCCCAGGGTGAGCTACTACGAGCAGTACTTC. Translated: CASSPRVSYYEQYF.

The chain couples TRBV3-1 to TRBJ2-7; 9 bases match TRBD2. This CDR3 comprises 14 residues. J was trimmed by 5 bases and V by 4 bases; bases with no gene match: 6. Germline V gene lookup returns CDR1 LGHDT and CDR2 YNNKEL (reference sequence). The CDR3: CASSLSAGGNEQYF. The CDR3, as DNA: TGTGCCAGCAGCCTCAGTGCGGGAGGGAACGAGCAGTACTTC.

This clonotype was seen many times. The CDR3 DNA reads as TGTGCCAGCAGCTTAGCAGGACGCTATGGCTACACCTTC. This codes for CASSLAGRYGYTF. The V and J genes are TRBV7-8 and TRBJ1-2; D ambiguous. This CDR3 comprises 13 residues. In germline, CDR1 is SGHVS, CDR2 FQNEAQ. Trimming stripped 0 bases from V and 4 bases from J, with 6 bases between.

This clonotype came up many times. The rearrangement uses TRBV7-2 and TRBJ2-7; 7 positions agree with TRBD1. The J segment lost 3 bases and the V segment lost 5 bases, leaving 13 bases of the junction unmatched. Germline values: CDR1 SGHTA, CDR2 FQGNSA. This CDR3 is built from 16 residues. The CDR3 DNA sequence: TGTGCCAGCAGCCGAGGCCGGGACAGCCGAATCTACGAGCAGTACTTC. Protein sequence: CASSRGRDSRIYEQYF.

There are many counts of this clonotype. The chain links TRBV30 to TRBJ1-1, with TRBD1 as a possible D gene (6 bases). Trimming removed 4 bases at V and 1 base at J, with 10 bases between. This CDR3 spans 13 amino acids. Germline V gives CDR1 GTSNPN, CDR2 SVGIG (reference sequence). Written as DNA, the CDR3 is TGTGCCTGGACCTGGACAGCGAACACTGAAGCTTTCTTT. Translation gives CAWTWTANTEAFF.

Only a few counts were recorded for this clonotype. V is TRBV2 and J is TRBJ1-1, with TRBD1 as a possible D gene (6 bases). CDR3 size: 15 residues. The germline gives CDR1 SNHLY, CDR2 FYNNEI. Trimming pared 7 bases from V and 0 bases from J, leaving 15 bases between. CDR3 bases: TGTGCCAGCACGGGGGGCAAACTCATGAACACTGAAGCTTTCTTT. The encoded protein is CASTGGKLMNTEAFF.

The chain has TRBV19 and TRBJ2-1; weak D call: TRBD1 (5 bases). CDR1 is LNHDA and CDR2 is SQIVND in the germline V gene (reference sequence). V gave up 1 base and J gave up 3 bases, with 7 bases separating them. This CDR3 is built from 14 residues. The CDR3 here is CASSIGGHYNEQFF. For the CDR3, the DNA is TGTGCCAGTAGTATAGGGGGCCACTACAATGAGCAGTTCTTC.

This clonotype showed up many times. The rearrangement uses TRBV11-3 and TRBJ2-2; no definite D call. The CDR3 has 15 amino acids. The germline V gene has CDR1 SGHNT and CDR2 YENEEA. V lost 0 bases to trimming and J lost 6 bases, with 11 bases between them. The CDR3 nucleotides are TGTGCCAGCAGCTTAGATGGTCAGGTAGCCGGGGAGCTGTTTTTT. Its translation: CASSLDGQVAGELFF. Looking up the rest from reference TRBV11-3 and TRBJ2-2 gives the full variable domain: EAGVVQSPRYKIIEKKQPVAFWCNPISGHNTLYWYLQNLGQGPELLIRYENEEAVDDSQLPKDRFSAERLKGVDSTLKIQPAELGDSAVYLCASSLDGQVAGELFFGEGSRLTVL.

The rearrangement links TRBV4-2 to TRBJ2-1, with a weak D call TRBD2 (5 bases). Looked up from germline, CDR1 is LGHNA and CDR2 is YNFKEQ. The CDR3 loop spans 15 amino acids. Trimming pared 7 bases from V and 15 bases from J, leaving 28 bases between. The CDR3 DNA sequence: TGTGCCAGCACACCCGTGGAGGCAGACGCCCTAGGACTGTTCTTC. It encodes CASTPVEADALGLFF.

There are many counts of this clonotype. The gene calls are TRBV2 and TRBJ2-3; D is undetermined. Trimming stripped 6 bases from V and 2 bases from J, with 3 bases between. In germline, CDR1 is SNHLY, CDR2 FYNNEI. The CDR3 has 11 amino acids. CDR3 loop: CASSYTDTQYF. In DNA, the CDR3 is TGTGCCAGCAGCTACACAGATACGCAGTATTTT.

Note on this clonotype: A read error may explain this, as a much larger clone is one base away. The chain uses TRBV28 and TRBJ2-4, with D perhaps given as TRBD1 or TRBD2 (5 bases each). This CDR3 is 15 amino acids long. Looked up from germline, CDR1 is MDHEN and CDR2 is SYDVKM. CDR3 region: CASGGPSLAKNTQYF. Written as DNA, the CDR3 is TGTGCCAGCGGGGGACCATCTCTAGCCAAAAACACTCAGTACTTC.

This clonotype was recorded many times. This sequence joins TRBV7-3 and TRBJ2-1; possibly TRBD2 for D (7 bases). The germline gives CDR1 SGHTA, CDR2 FQGTGA. The CDR3 is 17 amino acids. V lost 2 bases, J lost 4 bases, and 18 bases lay in between. As DNA, the CDR3 is TGTGCCAGCAGCTTAGAGGGGGGGGCAGCCCGGTACAATGAGCAGTTCTTC. It codes for CASSLEGGAARYNEQFF.

The rearrangement joins TRBV28 to TRBJ1-2; D remains unclear. Trimming took off 6 bases at V and 0 bases at J, with 5 bases between the two ends. The CDR3 has 12 amino acids. The V gene's germline CDR1 is MDHEN and CDR2 SYDVKM. CDR3 sequence: CASRAANYGYTF. Written as DNA, the CDR3 is TGTGCCAGCAGGGCGGCTAACTATGGCTACACCTTC.

The chain uses TRBV24-1 and TRBJ2-2, with 9 bases matching TRBD2. Germline lookup yields CDR1 KGHDR and CDR2 SFDVKD. J lost 1 base, V lost 4 bases, and 6 bases had no gene match. The CDR3 has 17 amino acids. The CDR3 sequence: CATSERLAGWNTGELFF. As DNA, the CDR3 is TGTGCCACCAGTGAAAGGCTAGCGGGATGGAACACCGGGGAGCTGTTTTTT.

There are a few counts of this clonotype. The chain is built from TRBV19 and TRBJ2-3; a weak D match, TRBD2 (6 bases). V was clipped by 9 bases and J by 7 bases, with 11 bases between them. The CDR3 totals 11 residues. Germline values: CDR1 LNHDA, CDR2 SQIVND (reference sequence). The CDR3 region has the DNA TGTGCCAGCCGGGACTTTTATACGCAGTATTTT. It specifies CASRDFYTQYF. The full variable domain, in which reference TRBV19 and TRBJ2-3 provide the parts outside the CDR3, is DGGITQSPKYLFRKEGQNVTLSCEQNLNHDAMYWYRQDPGQGLRLIYYSQIVNDFQKGDIAEGYSVSREKKESFPLTVTSAQKNPTAFYLCASRDFYTQYFGPGTRLTVL.

J is TRBJ2-1 and V is TRBV20-1; the match to TRBD2 covers 14 bases. CDR1 is DFQATT, CDR2 SNEGSKA, per germline (reference sequence). The CDR3 runs 15 residues. V was pared by 1 base and J by 13 bases, with 9 bases of the junction left unmatched. Here the CDR3 DNA reads TGCAGTGCTAGAGGACTAGCGGGAGGGGTAGCATTACAGTTCTTC. Its translation is CSARGLAGGVALQFF.

This clonotype was counted many times. The V call is TRBV7-2, the J call TRBJ2-1, with a weak D call TRBD2 (6 bases). The ends were cut back, 1 base at V and 8 bases at J, with 12 bases in the middle. CDR1 SGHTA and CDR2 FQGNSA come from the germline V gene. This CDR3 has 14 amino acids. The CDR3 nucleotides are TGTGCCAGCAGCTTAGGTCAGGGAGGCTATGAGCAGTTCTTC. Amino acid sequence: CASSLGQGGYEQFF.

This sequence joins TRBV7-9 and TRBJ2-7; no clear D gene. Per germline, CDR1 SEHNR and CDR2 FQNEAQ (reference sequence). Trimming removed 7 bases at V and 0 bases at J, with 19 bases between. The length of the CDR3 is 16 residues. CDR3: CASTEPAIGISYEQYF. The CDR3 bases are TGTGCCAGCACCGAGCCGGCCATAGGGATCTCCTACGAGCAGTACTTC.

This clonotype was seen repeatedly, ten times or more. The chain has TRBV7-9 and TRBJ1-1; 7 bases match TRBD1. The CDR3 sequence is 14 residues long. Germline loops: CDR1 SEHNR, CDR2 FQNEAQ (reference sequence). V lost 5 bases, J lost 4 bases, and 7 bases stayed unmatched. The CDR3 loop reads CASSLTGTSTEAFF. The CDR3 nucleotides read TGTGCCAGCAGCCTGACAGGGACGAGCACTGAAGCTTTCTTT.

This clonotype was recorded a few times. The chain has TRBV29-1 and TRBJ1-1; D is possibly TRBD1 (6 bases). The V end lost 4 bases, the J end lost 3 bases, and 12 bases lay between the germline ends. This CDR3 is built from 13 residues. Germline CDR1 SQVTM, CDR2 ANQGSEA. CDR3 DNA sequence: TGCAGCGTTGCGAGGAGACAGGACACTGAAGCTTTCTTT. Protein sequence: CSVARRQDTEAFF.

This clonotype was picked up a small number of times. The genes are TRBV12-3 or TRBV12-4 and TRBJ1-2; no clear D gene. This CDR3 region has 15 residues. Trimming cost V 6 bases and J 0 bases, with 14 bases left between them. The CDR3 spells CASSLASRSNYGYTF. The CDR3 nucleotides read TGTGCCAGCAGCCTAGCCTCCCGTTCTAACTATGGCTACACCTTC.